This record concerns one TCR beta chain sequence. The antigen remains undetermined. Germline V gives CDR1 LGHNA, CDR2 YNFKEQ. CDR3 size: 14 residues. V lost 2 bases and J 5 bases, leaving 12 bases between the germline ends. TCRdb's copy holds only in-frame clones and misses some; the assay was immunoSEQ multiplex PCR. The sample yields about 680,000 clones, around 92% seen once. This entry comes from a study of Ad26.COV2.S vaccination and SARS-CoV-2 variants. At the level of the study: Intramuscular Ad26.COV2.S doses were given once or twice, 56 days apart.

Treatment noted: around 19 received Ad26.COV2.S at low or high dose, single or two shots; roughly five received placebo; per-sample allocation not given. It was on day 63 after the first vaccine or placebo injection that samples were taken. It was an adult aged 18-55 years in Boston who was the donor. Whole-study results and caveats: TCR breadth and depth estimates may have understated total T cell responses.

The sequence came from a person between 18 and 65 years old who received the Ad26.COV2.S COVID-19 vaccine or a placebo. The chain joins TRBV4-2 to TRBJ2-5, with D tentatively TRBD2 (6 bases). This specimen consisted of peripheral blood, obtained in a trial of Ad26.COV2.S vaccine versus placebo. Written as DNA, the CDR3 is TGTGCCAGCAGCCAAACACTAGCACGGGAGACCCAGTACTTC. As protein: CASSQTLARETQYF.